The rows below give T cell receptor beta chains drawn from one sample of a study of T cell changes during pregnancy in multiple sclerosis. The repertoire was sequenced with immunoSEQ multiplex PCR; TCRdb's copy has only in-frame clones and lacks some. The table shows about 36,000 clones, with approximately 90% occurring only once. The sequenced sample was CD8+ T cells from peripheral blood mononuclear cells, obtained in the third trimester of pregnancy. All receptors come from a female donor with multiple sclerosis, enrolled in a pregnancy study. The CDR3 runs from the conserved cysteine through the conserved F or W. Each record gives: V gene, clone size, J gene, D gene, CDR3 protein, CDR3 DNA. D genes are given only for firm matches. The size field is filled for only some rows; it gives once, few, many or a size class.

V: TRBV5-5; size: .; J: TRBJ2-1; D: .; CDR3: CASSWGVDRVNEQFF; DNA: TGTGCCAGCAGCTGGGGGGTTGACAGAGTTAATGAGCAGTTCTTC
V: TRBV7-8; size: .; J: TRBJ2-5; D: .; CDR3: CASSPPGSGETQYF; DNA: TGTGCCAGCAGCCCCCCCGGGAGCGGAGAGACCCAGTACTTC
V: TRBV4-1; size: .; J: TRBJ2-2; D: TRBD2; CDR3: CASSPGGIELFF; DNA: TGCGCCAGCAGCCCCGGGGGGATTGAGCTGTTTTTT
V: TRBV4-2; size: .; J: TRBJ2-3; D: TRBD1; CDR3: CASSARDRASTDTQYF; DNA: TGTGCCAGCAGCGCTAGAGACAGGGCCTCGACAGATACGCAGTATTTT
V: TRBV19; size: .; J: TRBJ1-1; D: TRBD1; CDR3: CASSNSGGRAFF; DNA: TGTGCCAGTAGCAACTCAGGGGGACGAGCTTTCTTT
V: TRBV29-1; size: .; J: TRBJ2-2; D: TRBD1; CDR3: CSFRTGTGELFF; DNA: TGCAGCTTCCGGACAGGGACCGGGGAGCTGTTTTTT
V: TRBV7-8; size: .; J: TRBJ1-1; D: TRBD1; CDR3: CASSPKTGGTEAFF; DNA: TGTGCCAGCAGCCCAAAAACAGGGGGCACTGAAGCTTTCTTT
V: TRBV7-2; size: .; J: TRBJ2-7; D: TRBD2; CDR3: CASTPSSGRAVTYEQYF; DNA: TGTGCCAGCACCCCCTCCAGCGGGAGGGCCGTAACCTACGAGCAGTACTTC
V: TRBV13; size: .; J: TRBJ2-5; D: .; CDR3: CASSLAGPGETQYF; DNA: TGTGCCAGCAGCTTAGCAGGCCCAGGGGAGACCCAGTACTTC
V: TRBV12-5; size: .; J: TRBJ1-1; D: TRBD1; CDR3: CASGPGTAYTEAFF; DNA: TGTGCTAGTGGTCCTGGGACAGCCTACACTGAAGCTTTCTTT
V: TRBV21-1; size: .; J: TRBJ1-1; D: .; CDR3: CASSKKLGGGMNTEAFF; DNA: TGTGCCAGCAGCAAAAAGCTTGGGGGGGGGATGAACACTGAAGCTTTCTTT
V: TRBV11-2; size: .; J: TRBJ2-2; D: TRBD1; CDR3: CASSLEPGTGGWGGELFF; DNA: TGTGCCAGCAGCTTAGAACCCGGGACAGGGGGCTGGGGCGGGGAGCTGTTTTTT
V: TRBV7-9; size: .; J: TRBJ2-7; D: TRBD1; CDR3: CASSSDQGQGVYEQYF; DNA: TGTGCCAGCAGCAGCGACCAGGGACAGGGGGTATACGAGCAGTACTTC
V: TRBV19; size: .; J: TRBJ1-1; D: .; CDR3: CASSIEETNTEAFF; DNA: TGTGCCAGTAGTATAGAGGAGACGAACACTGAAGCTTTCTTT
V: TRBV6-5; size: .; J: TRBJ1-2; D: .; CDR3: CASSYPSGHGYTF; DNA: TGTGCCAGCAGTTACCCGTCAGGGCATGGCTACACCTTC
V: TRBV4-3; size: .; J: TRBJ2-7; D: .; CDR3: CASSQDGTSYEQYF; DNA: TGCGCCAGCAGCCAAGATGGAACTAGCTACGAGCAGTACTTC
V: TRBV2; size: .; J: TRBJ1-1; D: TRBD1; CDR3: CASSITGGDSEHMNTEAFF; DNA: TGTGCCAGCAGTATAACAGGTGGGGACAGCGAACACATGAACACTGAAGCTTTCTTT
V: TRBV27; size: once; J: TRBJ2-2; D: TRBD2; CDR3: CASSLFATSVTGELFF; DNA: TGTGCCAGCAGTTTATTCGCGACTAGCGTAACCGGGGAGCTGTTTTTT
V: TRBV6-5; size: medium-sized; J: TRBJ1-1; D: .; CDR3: CASGYQLNTEAFF; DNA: TGTGCCAGCGGTTATCAGTTGAACACTGAAGCTTTCTTT
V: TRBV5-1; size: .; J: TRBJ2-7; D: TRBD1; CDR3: CASSLPDRGYYEQYF; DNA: TGCGCCAGCAGCTTACCCGACAGGGGATACTACGAGCAGTACTTC
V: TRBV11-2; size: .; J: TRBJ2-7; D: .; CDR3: CASTVLGDIRSYEQYF; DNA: TGTGCCAGCACCGTTCTAGGGGACATCCGGTCCTACGAGCAGTACTTC
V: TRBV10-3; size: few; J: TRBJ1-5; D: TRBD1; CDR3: CAISESTGYQPQHF; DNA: TGTGCCATCAGTGAATCGACAGGGTATCAGCCCCAGCATTTT
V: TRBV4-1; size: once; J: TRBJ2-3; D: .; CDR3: CASSPGEGGTQYF; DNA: TGCGCCAGCAGCCCCGGAGAAGGGGGTACGCAGTATTTT
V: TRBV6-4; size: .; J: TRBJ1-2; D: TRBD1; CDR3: CASSAGTGNYGYTF; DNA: TGTGCCAGCAGTGCCGGGACAGGGAACTATGGCTACACCTTC
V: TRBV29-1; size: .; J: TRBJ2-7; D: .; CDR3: CSVIPSGVEQYF; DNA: TGCAGCGTTATCCCTTCGGGAGTCGAGCAGTACTTC
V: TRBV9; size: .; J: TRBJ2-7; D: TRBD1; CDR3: CASSPELQGSYEQYF; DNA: TGTGCCAGCAGCCCGGAACTACAGGGGTCCTACGAGCAGTACTTC
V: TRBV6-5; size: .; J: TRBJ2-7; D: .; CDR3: CASTNPGTYEQYF; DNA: TGTGCCAGCACCAACCCCGGGACTTACGAGCAGTACTTC
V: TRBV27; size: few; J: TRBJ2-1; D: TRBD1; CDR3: CASSLGQGGNEQFF; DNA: TGTGCCAGCAGTTTGGGACAGGGAGGAAATGAGCAGTTCTTC
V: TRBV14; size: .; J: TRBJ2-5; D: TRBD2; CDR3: CASSQGAVTSANLQETQYF; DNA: TGTGCCAGCAGCCAAGGGGCCGTAACTAGCGCTAACCTCCAAGAGACCCAGTACTTC
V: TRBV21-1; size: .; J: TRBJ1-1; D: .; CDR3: CASSKGTGVQQRTEAFF; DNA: TGTGCCAGCAGCAAAGGGACAGGGGTACAGCAGCGGACTGAAGCTTTCTTT
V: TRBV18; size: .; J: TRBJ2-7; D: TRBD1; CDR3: CASSPGQGAPYEQYF; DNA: TGTGCCAGCTCGCCGGGACAGGGGGCCCCCTACGAGCAGTACTTC
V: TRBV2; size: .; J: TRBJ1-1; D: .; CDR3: CASPVNTEAFF; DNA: TGTGCCAGCCCAGTGAACACTGAAGCTTTCTTT
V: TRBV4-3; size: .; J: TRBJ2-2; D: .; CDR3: CASSLGGLSTGELFF; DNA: TGCGCCAGCAGCCTCGGGGGTCTGTCCACCGGGGAGCTGTTTTTT
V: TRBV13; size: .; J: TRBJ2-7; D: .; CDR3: CASRSGGAGEQYF; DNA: TGTGCCAGCAGGTCTGGCGGGGCCGGCGAGCAGTACTTC
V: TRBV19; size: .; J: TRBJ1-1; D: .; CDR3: CASSIGGLANTEAFF; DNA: TGTGCCAGTAGTATAGGGGGACTAGCGAACACTGAAGCTTTCTTT
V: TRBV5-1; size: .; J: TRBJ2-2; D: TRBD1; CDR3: CASSHWDRRPTGELFF; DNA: TGCGCCAGCAGCCATTGGGACAGGCGGCCCACCGGGGAGCTGTTTTTT
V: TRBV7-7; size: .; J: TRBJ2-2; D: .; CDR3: CASSLPGGTGVTGELFF; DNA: TGTGCCAGCAGCTTGCCCGGGGGTACAGGGGTGACCGGGGAGCTGTTTTTT
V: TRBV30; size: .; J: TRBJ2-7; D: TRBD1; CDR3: CAWSVTSGGSYEQYF; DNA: TGTGCCTGGAGTGTCACCTCAGGGGGCTCGTACGAGCAGTACTTC
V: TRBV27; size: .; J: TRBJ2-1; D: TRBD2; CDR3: CASTPAGGGYNEQFF; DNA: TGTGCCAGCACCCCCGCGGGGGGGGGTTACAATGAGCAGTTCTTC
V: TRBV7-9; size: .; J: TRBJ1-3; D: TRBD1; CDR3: CASSFRGTVGNTIYF; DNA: TGTGCCAGCAGCTTTAGGGGGACAGTTGGAAACACCATATATTTT
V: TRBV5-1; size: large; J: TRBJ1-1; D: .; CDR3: CASSWGGNTEAFF; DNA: TGCGCCAGCAGCTGGGGAGGGAACACTGAAGCTTTCTTT
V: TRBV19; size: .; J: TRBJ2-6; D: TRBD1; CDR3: CASSRQGAGANVLTF; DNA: TGTGCCAGTAGTCGACAGGGAGCGGGGGCCAACGTCCTGACTTTC
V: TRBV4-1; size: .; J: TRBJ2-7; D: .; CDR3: CASSQEPSYEQYF; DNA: TGCGCCAGCAGCCAAGAACCTAGCTACGAGCAGTACTTC
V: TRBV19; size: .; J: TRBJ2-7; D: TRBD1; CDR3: CASSETGTGEYEQYF; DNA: TGTGCCAGTAGTGAAACCGGGACAGGGGAGTACGAGCAGTACTTC
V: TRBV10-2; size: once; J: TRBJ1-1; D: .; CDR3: CASSDRGETEAFF; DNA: TGCGCCAGCAGTGACAGGGGTGAGACTGAAGCTTTCTTT
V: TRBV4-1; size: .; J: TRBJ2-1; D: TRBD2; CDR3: CASSRIAGGGQFF; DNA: TGCGCCAGCAGCCGCATAGCGGGAGGGGGGCAGTTCTTC
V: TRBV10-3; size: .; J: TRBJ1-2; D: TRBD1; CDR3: CAISGEGAFYGYTF; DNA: TGTGCCATCAGTGGTGAGGGGGCGTTCTATGGCTACACCTTC